The clone carrying this TCR beta chain was recorded at least ten times. Its antigen remains unidentified. The CDR3 is made up of 14 amino acids. Trimming removed 5 bases at V and 0 bases at J, with 9 bases between. In germline, CDR1 is WSHSY, CDR2 SAAADI. This sample is drawn from a study of early T cells in non-severe SARS-CoV-2 infection. Study-wide context: RNA in bulk from unsorted whole blood was sequenced, and chains were unpaired. General study results and limits: CD4 and private specificities were missed by VDJdb matching, which favored anti-spike CD8 responses.

Unique molecular identifiers were attached to individual cDNA molecules. One entry per CDR3 protein, called by TCRdb with MiXCR from the 5' RACE reads. The table shows roughly 47,000 distinct CDR3 sequences, with roughly 6% occurring only once. This clonotype originated in an adult who was a healthcare worker with PCR-confirmed SARS-CoV-2 infection or an uninfected control (not recorded which). The chain employs TRBV10-2 and TRBJ2-3, with D possibly being TRBD2 (6 bases). This specimen consisted of whole blood, obtained at baseline. CDR3 sequence reads: CASSPTRSTDTQYF. DNA of the CDR3: TGCGCCAGCAGTCCGACTAGGAGCACAGATACGCAGTATTTT.